This T cell receptor (beta chain) was recovered during a study of shared clonotypes between healthy human individuals. Trimming pared 7 bases from V and 4 bases from J, leaving 11 bases between. The CDR3 contains 13 residues. CDR1 and CDR2 from the germline V gene are SGHTA and FQGTGA. Produced via immunoSEQ multiplex PCR; TCRdb's table is partial and in-frame only. The sample lists 1,500,000 or so clones, around 97% occurring once. V usage is TRBV7-3 and J usage is TRBJ2-1; D is unclear. This sequence was found in a man aged 25 to 45 in good health. Input material: naive CD4+ T cells sorted from blood. Subset: CD45RA+ positively selected. In DNA form, the CDR3 reads TGTGCCAGCATCCCTCTCCCTTACAATGAGCAGTTCTTC. The encoded protein is CASIPLPYNEQFF.